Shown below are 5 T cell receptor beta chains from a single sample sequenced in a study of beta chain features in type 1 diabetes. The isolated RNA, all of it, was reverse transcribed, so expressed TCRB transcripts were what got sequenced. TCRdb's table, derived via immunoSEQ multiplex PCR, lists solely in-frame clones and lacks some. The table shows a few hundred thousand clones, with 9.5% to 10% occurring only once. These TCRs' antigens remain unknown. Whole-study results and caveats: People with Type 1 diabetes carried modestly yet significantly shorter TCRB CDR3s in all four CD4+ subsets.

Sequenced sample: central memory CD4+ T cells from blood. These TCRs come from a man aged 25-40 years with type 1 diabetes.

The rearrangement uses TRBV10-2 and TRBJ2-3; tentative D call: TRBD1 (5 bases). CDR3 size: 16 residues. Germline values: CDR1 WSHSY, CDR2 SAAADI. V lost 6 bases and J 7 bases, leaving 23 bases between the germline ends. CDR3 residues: CASRQGRATVINTQYF. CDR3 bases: TGCGCCAGCAGGCAGGGTAGGGCCACAGTCATAAATACGCAGTATTTT.

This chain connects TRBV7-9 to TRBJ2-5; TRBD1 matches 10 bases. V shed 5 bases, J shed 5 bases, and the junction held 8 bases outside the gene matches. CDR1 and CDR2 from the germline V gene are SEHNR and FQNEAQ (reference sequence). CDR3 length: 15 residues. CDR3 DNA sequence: TGTGCCAGCAGCCCTAGGACAGGGGGGTTGGAGACCCAGTACTTC. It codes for CASSPRTGGLETQYF. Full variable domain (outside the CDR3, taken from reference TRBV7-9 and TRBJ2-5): DTGVSQNPRHKITKRGQNVTFRCDPISEHNRLYWYRQTLGQGPEFLTYFQNEAQLEKSRLLSDRFSAERPKGSFSTLEIQRTEQGDSAMYLCASSPRTGGLETQYFGPGTRLLVL.

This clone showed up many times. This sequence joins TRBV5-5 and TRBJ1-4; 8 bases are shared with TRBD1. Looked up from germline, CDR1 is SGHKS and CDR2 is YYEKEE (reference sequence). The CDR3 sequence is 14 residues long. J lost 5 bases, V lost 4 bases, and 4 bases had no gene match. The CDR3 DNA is TGTGCCAGCAGCACCGGGACAGGAAATGAAAAACTGTTTTTT. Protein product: CASSTGTGNEKLFF.

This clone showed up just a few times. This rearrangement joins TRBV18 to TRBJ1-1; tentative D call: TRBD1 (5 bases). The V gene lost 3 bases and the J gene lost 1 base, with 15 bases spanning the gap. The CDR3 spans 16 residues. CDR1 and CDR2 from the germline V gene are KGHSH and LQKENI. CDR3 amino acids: CASSPGGTGGNTEAFF. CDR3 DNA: TGTGCCAGCTCACCTGGGGGTACCGGCGGGAACACTGAAGCTTTCTTT. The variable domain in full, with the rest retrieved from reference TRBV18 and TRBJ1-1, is NAGVMQNPRHLVRRRGQEARLRCSPMKGHSHVYWYRQLPEEGLKFMVYLQKENIIDESGMPKERFSAEFPKEGPSILRIQQVVRGDSAAYFCASSPGGTGGNTEAFFGQGTRLTVV.

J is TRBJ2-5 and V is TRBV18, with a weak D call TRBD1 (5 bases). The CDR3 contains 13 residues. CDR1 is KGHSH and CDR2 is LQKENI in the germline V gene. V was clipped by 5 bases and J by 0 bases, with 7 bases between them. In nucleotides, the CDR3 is TGTGCCAGCTCAGGGGCAGACCAAGAGACCCAGTACTTC. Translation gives CASSGADQETQYF.